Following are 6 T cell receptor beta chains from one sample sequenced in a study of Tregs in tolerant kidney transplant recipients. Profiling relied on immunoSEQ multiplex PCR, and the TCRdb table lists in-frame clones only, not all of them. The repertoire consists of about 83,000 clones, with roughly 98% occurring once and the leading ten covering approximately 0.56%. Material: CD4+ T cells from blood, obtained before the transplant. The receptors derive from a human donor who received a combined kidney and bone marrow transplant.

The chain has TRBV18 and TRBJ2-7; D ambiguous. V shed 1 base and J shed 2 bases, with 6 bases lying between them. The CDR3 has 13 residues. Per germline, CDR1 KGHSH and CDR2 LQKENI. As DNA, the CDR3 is TGTGCCAGCTCACCACGAACACCCTACGAGCAGTACTTC. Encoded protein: CASSPRTPYEQYF.

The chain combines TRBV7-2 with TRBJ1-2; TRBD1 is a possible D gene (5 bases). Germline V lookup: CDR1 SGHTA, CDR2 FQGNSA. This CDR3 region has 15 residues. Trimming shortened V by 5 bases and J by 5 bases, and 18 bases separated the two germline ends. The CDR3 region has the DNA TGTGCCAGCAGCCCAGAACGGAGGGGAGGGTATGGCTACACCTTC. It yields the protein CASSPERRGGYGYTF. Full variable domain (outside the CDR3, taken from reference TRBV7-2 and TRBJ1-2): GAGVSQSPSNKVTEKGKDVELRCDPISGHTALYWYRQSLGQGLEFLIYFQGNSAPDKSGLPSDRFSAERTGGSVSTLTIQRTQQEDSAVYLCASSPERRGGYGYTFGSGTRLTVV.

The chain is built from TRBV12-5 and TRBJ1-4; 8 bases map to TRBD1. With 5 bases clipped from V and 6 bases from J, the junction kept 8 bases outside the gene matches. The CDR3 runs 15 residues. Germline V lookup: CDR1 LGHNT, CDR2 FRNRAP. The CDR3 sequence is CASGHNRGTDEKLFF. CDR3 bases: TGTGCTAGTGGTCATAACAGGGGGACGGATGAAAAACTGTTTTTT. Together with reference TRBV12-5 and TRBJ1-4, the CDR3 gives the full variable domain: DARVTQTPRHKVTEMGQEVTMRCQPILGHNTVFWYRQTMMQGLELLAYFRNRAPLDDSGMPKDRFSAEMPDATLATLKIQPSEPRDSAVYFCASGHNRGTDEKLFFGSGTQLSVL.

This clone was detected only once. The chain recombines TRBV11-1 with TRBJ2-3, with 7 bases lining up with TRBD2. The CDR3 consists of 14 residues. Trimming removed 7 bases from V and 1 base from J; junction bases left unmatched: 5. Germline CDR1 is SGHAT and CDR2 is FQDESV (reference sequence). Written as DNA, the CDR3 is TGTGCCAGCACGCGGGGGACTGGCACAGATACGCAGTATTTT. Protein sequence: CASTRGTGTDTQYF.

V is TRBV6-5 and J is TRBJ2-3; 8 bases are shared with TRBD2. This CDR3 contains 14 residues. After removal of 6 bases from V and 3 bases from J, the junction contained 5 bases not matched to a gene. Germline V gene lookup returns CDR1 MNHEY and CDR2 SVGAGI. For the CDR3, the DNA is TGTGCCAGCAGGTACAGCGGGAGTACAGATACGCAGTATTTT. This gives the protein CASRYSGSTDTQYF.

In DNA, the CDR3 is TGTGCCAGCAGCTCCTGGACAGTAAACACTGAAGCTTTCTTT. This sequence encodes CASSSWTVNTEAFF. This chain joins TRBV5-4 and TRBJ1-1; tentative D call: TRBD1 (6 bases). The CDR3 is made up of 14 amino acids. The germline V gene encodes CDR1 SGHNT and CDR2 YYREEE (reference sequence). V dropped 3 bases and J dropped 2 bases, with 11 bases sitting between them.